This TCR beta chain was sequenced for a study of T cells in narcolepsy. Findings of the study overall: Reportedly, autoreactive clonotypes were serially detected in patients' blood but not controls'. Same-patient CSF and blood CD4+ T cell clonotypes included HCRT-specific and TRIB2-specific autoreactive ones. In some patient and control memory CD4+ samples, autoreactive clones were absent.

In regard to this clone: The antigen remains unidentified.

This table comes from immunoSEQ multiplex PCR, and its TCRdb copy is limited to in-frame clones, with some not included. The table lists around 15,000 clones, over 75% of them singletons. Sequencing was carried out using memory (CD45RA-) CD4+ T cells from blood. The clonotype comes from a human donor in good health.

This chain's CDR3 is CASTSGSPNYGYTF. The CDR3 coding sequence is TGTGCCAGCACCTCAGGGTCCCCTAACTATGGCTACACCTTC. The rearrangement uses TRBV28 and TRBJ1-2, with a tentative D call TRBD1 (5 bases). Germline CDR1 reads MDHEN; CDR2 reads SYDVKM. This CDR3 has 14 amino acids. V was pared by 7 bases and J by 0 bases, with 12 bases between.